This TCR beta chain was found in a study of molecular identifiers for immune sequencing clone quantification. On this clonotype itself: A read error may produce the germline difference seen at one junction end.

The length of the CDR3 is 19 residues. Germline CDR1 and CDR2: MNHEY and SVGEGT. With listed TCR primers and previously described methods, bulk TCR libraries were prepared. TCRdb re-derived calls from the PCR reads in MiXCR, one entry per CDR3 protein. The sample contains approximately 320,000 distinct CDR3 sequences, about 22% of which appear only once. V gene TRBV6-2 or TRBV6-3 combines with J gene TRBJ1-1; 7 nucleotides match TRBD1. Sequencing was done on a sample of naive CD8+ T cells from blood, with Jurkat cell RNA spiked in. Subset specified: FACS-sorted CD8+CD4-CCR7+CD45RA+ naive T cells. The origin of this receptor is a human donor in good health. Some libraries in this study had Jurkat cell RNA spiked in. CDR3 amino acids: CAGSLPPGIRQGGNTEAFF. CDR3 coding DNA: TGTGCCGGCAGTCTCCCCCCGGGCATTCGGCAGGGGGGTAACACTGAAGCTTTCTTT.